The next 2 T cell receptor beta chains were all read from a single sample in a study of T-cell memory formation after mild COVID-19. TCRdb reprocessed the 5' RACE reads via MiXCR and lists one record per CDR3 protein. The data contain some 450,000 distinct CDR3 sequences, approximately 20% of them singletons. Sequencing was carried out using PBMCs or a T cell subset sorted from them (not recorded which). These receptor sequences come from an adult woman who had mild COVID-19 (a few samples of this study predate the infection). Cell type and time point are not known.

This clonotype was observed a handful of times. This rearrangement joins TRBV12-3 or TRBV12-4 to TRBJ2-1; 10 positions agree with TRBD2. This CDR3 region has 17 residues. Trimming cost V 5 bases and J 4 bases; bases outside gene matches: 11. CDR3 nucleotides: TGTGCCAGCAGTGCTAAGGCGGGACTAGCGTCTTACAATGAGCAGTTCTTC. This sequence encodes CASSAKAGLASYNEQFF.

The chain has TRBV3-1 and TRBJ2-2; D possibly corresponds to TRBD2 (5 bases). Germline-derived CDR1 and CDR2 are LGHDT and YNNKEL (reference sequence). This CDR3 is 15 amino acids long. V shed 1 base and J shed 5 bases, with 11 bases lying between them. The CDR3 sequence: CASSQGGSWTGELFF. CDR3 nucleotides: TGTGCCAGCAGCCAAGGAGGGTCTTGGACCGGGGAGCTGTTTTTT.